This T cell receptor (beta chain) was found in a study of PD-1 blockade in classical Hodgkin lymphoma. The CDR3 consists of 14 residues. CDR1 and CDR2 from the germline V gene are MNHEY and SVGAGI. V dropped 4 bases and J dropped 1 base, with 10 bases sitting between them. There was relapse after autologous stem cell transplantation in every patient, and there was variation in brentuximab vedotin exposure. With regard to this clone: The antigen remains unidentified.

Measured with immunoSEQ multiplex PCR; TCRdb has only the in-frame clones, and not every one. The sample comprises 120,000 to 150,000 clones, 78% of which are singletons, and approximately 9.6% rests with the top ten. Findings of the study overall: Unlike CD8+ TCR diversity, which did not rise significantly by C4D1, CD4+ TCR diversity did. Lower baseline TCR diversity marked trial partial responders and progressors. It was reported that newly diagnosed patients had less baseline TCR diversity than healthy donors. Patients who began taking nivolumab under 1 year after ASCT were left out.

The clonotype comes from a human donor with classical Hodgkin lymphoma. The input for sequencing was peripheral blood mononuclear cells (PBMCs), taken before the second cycle of nivolumab. The genes are TRBV6-5 and TRBJ1-1; D may be TRBD1 (5 bases). The CDR3 here is CASSSDRPNTEAFF. The CDR3 nucleotides are TGTGCCAGCAGTTCCGACAGACCGAACACTGAAGCTTTCTTT.